This paragraph covers one T cell receptor (beta chain) sequence. The antigen is unknown. Next came a second PCR, run for about 6 to 11 cycles, which used a sample-barcoded 5' primer along with a J-beta primer mix. Each cDNA was tagged by a template-switch adaptor containing 12 random nucleotides. From the 5' RACE reads, TCRdb called clonotypes with MiXCR, one entry per CDR3 protein. The profile shows roughly 2 million distinct CDR3 sequences, around 50% of them singletons. Peripheral blood from each donor was collected in a volume of roughly 9.8 milliliters. This entry is derived from a study of blood T cells in healthy people across ages. Overall study findings and caveats: More naive CD4+ cells and higher diversity marked long-lived donors relative to aged donors.

The sequence derives from a woman aged 40 to 50 in good health. The sequenced material came from blood.

This CDR3 reads CASTSGSNYGYTF. The CDR3 DNA reads TGTGCCAGTACCTCAGGCAGTAACTATGGCTACACCTTC. The rearrangement uses TRBV12-3 or TRBV12-4 and TRBJ1-2; D is uncertain. Trimming took 9 bases from V and 1 from J, leaving 12 bases between them. CDR3 length: 13 residues.